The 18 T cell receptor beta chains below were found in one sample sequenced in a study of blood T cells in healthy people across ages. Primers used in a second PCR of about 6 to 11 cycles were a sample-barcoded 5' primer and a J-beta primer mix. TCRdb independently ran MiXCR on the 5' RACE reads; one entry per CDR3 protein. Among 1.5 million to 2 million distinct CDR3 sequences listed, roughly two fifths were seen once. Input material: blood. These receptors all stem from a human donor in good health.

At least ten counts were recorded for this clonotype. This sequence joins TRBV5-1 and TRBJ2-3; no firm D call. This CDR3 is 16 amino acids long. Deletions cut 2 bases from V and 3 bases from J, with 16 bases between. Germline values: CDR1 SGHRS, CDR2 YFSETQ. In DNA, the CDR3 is TGCGCCAGCAGCTTAGGTCTGGGGATTGGAACAGATACGCAGTATTTT. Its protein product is CASSLGLGIGTDTQYF.

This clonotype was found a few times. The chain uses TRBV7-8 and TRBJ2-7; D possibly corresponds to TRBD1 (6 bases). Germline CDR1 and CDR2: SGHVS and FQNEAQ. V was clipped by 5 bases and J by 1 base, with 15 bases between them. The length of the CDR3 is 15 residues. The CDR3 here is CASSHLPRGSYEQYF. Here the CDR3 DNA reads TGTGCCAGCAGCCACCTCCCCAGGGGTTCCTACGAGCAGTACTTC.

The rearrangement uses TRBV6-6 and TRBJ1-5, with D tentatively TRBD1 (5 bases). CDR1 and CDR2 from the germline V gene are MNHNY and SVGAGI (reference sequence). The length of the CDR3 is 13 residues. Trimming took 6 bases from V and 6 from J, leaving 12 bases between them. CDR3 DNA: TGTGCCAGCAGATCCTTGGGGGGTCAGCCCCAGCATTTT. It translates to CASRSLGGQPQHF.

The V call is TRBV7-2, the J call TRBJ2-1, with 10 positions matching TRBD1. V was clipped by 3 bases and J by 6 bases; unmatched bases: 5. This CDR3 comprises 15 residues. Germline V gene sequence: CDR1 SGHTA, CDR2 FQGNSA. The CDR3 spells CASSLGQGTRNEQFF. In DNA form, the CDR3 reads TGTGCCAGCAGCTTGGGACAGGGGACCCGCAATGAGCAGTTCTTC.

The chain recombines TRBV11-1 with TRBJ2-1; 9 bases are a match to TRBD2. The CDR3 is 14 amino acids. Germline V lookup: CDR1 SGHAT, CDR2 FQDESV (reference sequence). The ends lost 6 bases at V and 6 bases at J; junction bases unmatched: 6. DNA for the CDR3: TGTGCCAGCAGTTTCATAGCGGGGGTCAATGAGCAGTTCTTC. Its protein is CASSFIAGVNEQFF. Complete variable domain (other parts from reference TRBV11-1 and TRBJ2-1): EAEVAQSPRYKITEKSQAVAFWCDPISGHATLYWYRQILGQGPELLVQFQDESVVDDSQLPKDRFSAERLKGVDSTLKIQPAELGDSAMYLCASSFIAGVNEQFFGPGTRLTVL.

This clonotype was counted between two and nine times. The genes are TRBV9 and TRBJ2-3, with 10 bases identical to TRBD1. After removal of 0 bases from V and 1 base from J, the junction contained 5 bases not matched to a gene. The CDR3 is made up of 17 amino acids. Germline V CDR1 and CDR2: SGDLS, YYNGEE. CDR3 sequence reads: CASSVAGDRGRTDTQYF. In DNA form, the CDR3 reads TGTGCCAGCAGCGTAGCTGGAGACAGGGGGCGCACAGATACGCAGTATTTT.

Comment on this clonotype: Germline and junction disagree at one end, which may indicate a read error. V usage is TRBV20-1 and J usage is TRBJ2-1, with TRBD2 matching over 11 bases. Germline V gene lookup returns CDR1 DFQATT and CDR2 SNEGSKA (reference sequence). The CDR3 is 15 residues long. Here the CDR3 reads CSTRDRTSGYNEQFF. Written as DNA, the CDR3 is TGCAGTACTAGAGATCGGACTAGCGGGTACAATGAGCAGTTCTTC.

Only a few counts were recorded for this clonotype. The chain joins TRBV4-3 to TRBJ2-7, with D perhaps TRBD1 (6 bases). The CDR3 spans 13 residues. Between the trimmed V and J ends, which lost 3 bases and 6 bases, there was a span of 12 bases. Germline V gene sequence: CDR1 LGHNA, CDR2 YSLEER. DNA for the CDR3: TGCGCCAGCAGCCAGGACAGTCCGGGCGAGCAGTACTTC. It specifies CASSQDSPGEQYF.

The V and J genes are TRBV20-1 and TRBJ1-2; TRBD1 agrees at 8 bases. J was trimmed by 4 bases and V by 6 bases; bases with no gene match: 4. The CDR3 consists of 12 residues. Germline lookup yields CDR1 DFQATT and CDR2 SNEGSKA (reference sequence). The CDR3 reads CSAMDRAYGYTF. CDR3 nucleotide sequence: TGCAGTGCCATGGACAGGGCCTATGGCTACACCTTC.

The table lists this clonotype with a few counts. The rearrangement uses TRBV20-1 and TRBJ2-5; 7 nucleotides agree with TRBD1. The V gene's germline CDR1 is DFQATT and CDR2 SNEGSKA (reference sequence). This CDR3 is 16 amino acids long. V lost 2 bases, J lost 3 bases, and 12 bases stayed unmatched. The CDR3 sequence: CSARPLRGTVEETQYF. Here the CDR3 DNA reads TGCAGTGCTAGACCTCTCAGAGGGACAGTGGAAGAGACCCAGTACTTC.

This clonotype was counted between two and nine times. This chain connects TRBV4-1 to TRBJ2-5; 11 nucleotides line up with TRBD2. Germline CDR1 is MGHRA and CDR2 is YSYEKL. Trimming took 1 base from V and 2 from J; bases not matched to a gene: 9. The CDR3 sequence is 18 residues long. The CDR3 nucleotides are TGCGCCAGCAGCCAAGGAAATAGCGGGGGGGCGAGTCAAGAGACCCAGTACTTC. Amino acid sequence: CASSQGNSGGASQETQYF.

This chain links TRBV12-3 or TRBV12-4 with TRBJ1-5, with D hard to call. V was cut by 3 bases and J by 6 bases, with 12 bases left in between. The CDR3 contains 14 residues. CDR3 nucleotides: TGTGCCAGCAGTTTCCTCCCCCACTCTCAGCCCCAGCATTTT. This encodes CASSFLPHSQPQHF.

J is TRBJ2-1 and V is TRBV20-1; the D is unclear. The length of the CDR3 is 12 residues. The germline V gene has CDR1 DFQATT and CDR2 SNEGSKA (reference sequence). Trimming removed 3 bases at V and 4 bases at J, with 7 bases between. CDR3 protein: CSASKEYNEQFF. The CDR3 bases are TGCAGTGCTAGCAAGGAATACAATGAGCAGTTCTTC.

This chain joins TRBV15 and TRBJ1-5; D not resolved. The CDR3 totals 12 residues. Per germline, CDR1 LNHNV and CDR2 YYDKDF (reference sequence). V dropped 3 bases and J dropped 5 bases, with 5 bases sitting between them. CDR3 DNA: TGTGCCACCAGCAGTGCCCATCAGCCCCAGCATTTT. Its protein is CATSSAHQPQHF.

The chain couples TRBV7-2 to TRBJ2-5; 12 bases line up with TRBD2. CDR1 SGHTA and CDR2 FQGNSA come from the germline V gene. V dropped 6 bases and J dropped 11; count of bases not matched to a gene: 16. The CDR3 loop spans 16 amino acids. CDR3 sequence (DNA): TGTGCCAGCAGAGCTAGCGGGGGGGCCGGCATGGCTGAGCAGTACTTC. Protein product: CASRASGGAGMAEQYF.

CDR3 DNA sequence: TGTGCCAGCAGCGACGAACAGGGACAGGAGGGCTACACCTTC. Amino acid sequence: CASSDEQGQEGYTF. This chain links TRBV7-8 with TRBJ1-2; 8 bases agree with TRBD1. The CDR3 runs to 14 residues. Per the germline V gene, CDR1 is SGHVS and CDR2 is FQNEAQ. Trimming cost V 5 bases and J 8 bases; bases outside gene matches: 10.

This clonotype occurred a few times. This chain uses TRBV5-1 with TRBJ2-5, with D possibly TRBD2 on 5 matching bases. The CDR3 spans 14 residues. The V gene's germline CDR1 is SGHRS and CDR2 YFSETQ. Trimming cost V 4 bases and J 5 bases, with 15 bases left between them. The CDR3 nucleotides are TGCGCCAGCAGCCTTACAACGGGGTATGAGACCCAGTACTTC. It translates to CASSLTTGYETQYF.

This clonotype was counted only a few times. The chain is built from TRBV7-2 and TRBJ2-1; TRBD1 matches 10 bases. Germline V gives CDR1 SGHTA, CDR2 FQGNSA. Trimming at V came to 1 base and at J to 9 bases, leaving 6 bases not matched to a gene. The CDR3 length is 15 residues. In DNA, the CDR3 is TGTGCCAGCAGCTTAGAGGACAGGGGGTACTCTGAGCAGTTCTTC. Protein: CASSLEDRGYSEQFF.